The present TCR beta chain was sequenced within a study of blood T cell repertoires in COVID-19. CDR3 length equals 15 residues. Germline V gene lookup returns CDR1 SGHAT and CDR2 FQNNGV. The table came from immunoSEQ multiplex PCR; TCRdb's copy has only in-frame clones and leaves some out. The table has 30,000 to 40,000 clones, 87% seen once. A word on this clone: Compared with germline, one end of the junction differs, possibly owing to a read error.

Sample: peripheral blood. This TCR came from a man between 60 and 75 years old with active COVID-19. This rearrangement joins TRBV11-2 to TRBJ1-2; 7 bases map to TRBD1. CDR3: CASSLEPGGWNGYTF. Written as DNA, the CDR3 is TGTGCCAGCAGCCTAGAACCAGGGGGGTGGAATGGCTACACCTTC.